A single sample is the source of the 17 T cell receptor beta chains below, sequenced in a study of T-cell reconstitution after alpha-beta-depleted transplantation in children. Using unique molecular identifiers, the investigators prepared the TCRbeta library. TCRdb analysed the PCR reads with MiXCR anew, one entry per CDR3 protein. The sample holds 15,000 to 20,000 distinct CDR3 sequences, approximately 5.1% seen once. Sequenced here: PBMCs, sampled before TCRalphabeta/CD19-depleted stem cell transplant. Receptor source: a boy aged 10-17 years with acute lymphoblastic leukemia, due to receive a stem cell transplant.

This clonotype appeared many times. The CDR3 spells CNANPSGVQETQYF. In DNA form, the CDR3 reads TGCAATGCCAACCCTTCCGGGGTTCAAGAGACCCAGTACTTC. The chain has TRBV20-1 and TRBJ2-5; D possibly corresponds to TRBD2 (5 bases). The CDR3 runs to 14 residues. Germline loops: CDR1 DFQATT, CDR2 SNEGSKA (reference sequence).

The sample holds many counts of this clonotype. The V gene is TRBV20-1, the J gene TRBJ2-1, with 8 bases that match TRBD2. Looked up from germline, CDR1 is DFQATT and CDR2 is SNEGSKA (reference sequence). The junction had 12 bases not matched to a gene; V was cut back by 6 bases and J by 5 bases. The CDR3 has 15 amino acids. CDR3 sequence reads: CSATTTSGLNNEQFF. The CDR3 coding sequence is TGCAGTGCAACCACCACTAGCGGACTAAACAATGAGCAGTTCTTC.

This clonotype was recorded at least ten times. The chain recombines TRBV11-2 with TRBJ1-4, with a possible D match to TRBD1 (5 bases). Deletions cut 5 bases from V and 2 bases from J, with 12 bases between. There are 15 residues in the CDR3. CDR1 and CDR2 from the germline V gene are SGHAT and FQNNGV. CDR3 nucleotides: TGTGCCAGCAGCCCGGCGGGGGTGACTAATGAAAAACTGTTTTTT. Its translation is CASSPAGVTNEKLFF. Full variable domain (outside the CDR3, taken from reference TRBV11-2 and TRBJ1-4): EAGVAQSPRYKIIEKRQSVAFWCNPISGHATLYWYQQILGQGPKLLIQFQNNGVVDDSQLPKDRFSAERLKGVDSTLKIQPAKLEDSAVYLCASSPAGVTNEKLFFGSGTQLSVL.

This clonotype was observed many times. The chain links TRBV28 to TRBJ2-7, with D perhaps being TRBD1 or TRBD2 (5 bases each). Deletions cut 7 bases from V and 3 bases from J, with 16 bases between. CDR3 length equals 14 residues. Germline lookup yields CDR1 MDHEN and CDR2 SYDVKM. Here the CDR3 reads CASKGDPSNYEQYF. CDR3 DNA sequence: TGTGCCAGCAAAGGGGACCCCTCCAACTACGAGCAGTACTTC.

This clonotype was recorded many times. V is TRBV5-1 and J is TRBJ1-1, with TRBD1 identical over 9 bases. The CDR3 length is 16 residues. Germline-derived CDR1 and CDR2 are SGHRS and YFSETQ. After removal of 2 bases from V and 1 base from J, the junction contained 6 bases not matched to a gene. This CDR3 reads CASSFGQGTGNTEAFF. Written as DNA, the CDR3 is TGCGCCAGCAGCTTCGGACAGGGGACAGGGAACACTGAAGCTTTCTTT.

This clonotype was counted ten times or more. V usage is TRBV15 and J usage is TRBJ1-6; D call uncertain. Germline CDR1 LNHNV, CDR2 YYDKDF (reference sequence). This CDR3 spans 14 amino acids. Trimming took off 10 bases at V and 0 bases at J, with 10 bases between the two ends. CDR3 protein: CASSRSSYNSPLHF. For the CDR3, the DNA is TGTGCCAGTAGTCGGAGCTCCTATAATTCACCCCTCCACTTT.

There are many counts of this clonotype. V and J are TRBV7-9 and TRBJ2-7, with D unclear. Deletions cut 0 bases from V and 1 base from J, with 4 bases between. This CDR3 spans 13 amino acids. Germline V lookup: CDR1 SEHNR, CDR2 FQNEAQ (reference sequence). CDR3 protein: CASSLAQSYEQYF. DNA for the CDR3: TGTGCCAGCAGCTTAGCCCAGTCCTACGAGCAGTACTTC.

The chain couples TRBV20-1 to TRBJ2-5; tentative D call: TRBD2 (5 bases). CDR3 length: 14 residues. V was cut by 0 bases and J by 10 bases, with 18 bases left in between. The germline CDR1 and CDR2 sequences are DFQATT and SNEGSKA (reference sequence). The CDR3 reads CSARDSSLLTDQYF. The DNA for the CDR3 is TGCAGTGCTAGAGATTCTAGCCTCCTCACGGACCAGTACTTC.

This clonotype was picked up many times. The rearrangement links TRBV11-2 to TRBJ2-7, with a tentative D call TRBD1 (6 bases). CDR1 and CDR2 (germline): SGHAT, FQNNGV. V lost 2 bases, J lost 0 bases, and 11 bases lay in between. The CDR3 sequence is 15 residues long. The CDR3 DNA is TGTGCCAGCAGCTTAATAGTGGACAGCTCCTACGAGCAGTACTTC. This sequence encodes CASSLIVDSSYEQYF.

This clonotype was detected ten times or more. The chain carries TRBV15 and TRBJ1-1; D is unresolved. Trimming left V 8 bases short and J 2 bases short, with 12 bases between. Germline V gene sequence: CDR1 LNHNV, CDR2 YYDKDF (reference sequence). CDR3 length equals 13 residues. In DNA, the CDR3 is TGTGCCACCGCCTTGGGGATAAACACTGAAGCTTTCTTT. Protein product: CATALGINTEAFF. Together with reference TRBV15 and TRBJ1-1, the CDR3 gives the full variable domain: DAMVIQNPRYQVTQFGKPVTLSCSQTLNHNVMYWYQQKSSQAPKLLFHYYDKDFNNEADTPDNFQSRRPNTSFCFLDIRSPGLGDTAMYLCATALGINTEAFFGQGTRLTVV.

This clonotype appeared many times. The rearrangement links TRBV30 to TRBJ1-2; 8 nucleotides align to TRBD1. Germline CDR1 GTSNPN, CDR2 SVGIG (reference sequence). The CDR3 length is 13 residues. With V trimmed by 5 bases and J by 8 bases, 10 bases remained unmatched. Here the CDR3 reads CAWDNTGGNGYTF. The CDR3 DNA follows: TGTGCCTGGGACAATACAGGGGGAAACGGCTACACCTTC.

This clonotype ranks as medium-sized (0.01 to 0.1%). This chain connects TRBV20-1 to TRBJ1-5; D call uncertain. CDR3 length equals 14 residues. CDR1 is DFQATT and CDR2 is SNEGSKA in the germline V gene (reference sequence). Trimming removed 0 bases from V and 3 bases from J, with 9 bases in between. The CDR3 loop reads CSARDTTPNQPQHF. As DNA, the CDR3 is TGCAGTGCTAGAGATACAACCCCCAATCAGCCCCAGCATTTT.

This clonotype was found many times. This sequence joins TRBV7-8 and TRBJ1-6; 8 bases agree with TRBD1. This CDR3 region has 16 residues. Trimming at V came to 7 bases and at J to 0 bases, leaving 5 bases not matched to a gene. Looked up from germline, CDR1 is SGHVS and CDR2 is FQNEAQ. DNA of the CDR3: TGTGCCAGCACCGGACAGGGACGCTCCTATAATTCACCCCTCCACTTT. Its protein product is CASTGQGRSYNSPLHF.

This clonotype was counted many times. A much larger clone lies one base from this, so it may be a read error. V is TRBV2 and J is TRBJ2-3; TRBD2 agrees at 10 bases. Germline V gene data show CDR1 as SNHLY and CDR2 as FYNNEI. The CDR3 consists of 18 residues. CDR3 sequence (DNA): TGTGCCTGCAGTCCCCCTTCTAGCGGGGGCCTCCCGGCAGATACGCAGTATTTT. Encoded protein: CACSPPSSGGLPADTQYF.

In its sample, this clonotype was seen many times. This chain joins TRBV18 and TRBJ1-1; D is unclear. The ends were cut back, 4 bases at V and 5 bases at J, with 11 bases in the middle. There are 13 residues in the CDR3. In germline, CDR1 is KGHSH, CDR2 LQKENI. The CDR3 spells CASSLHGGTEAFF. The CDR3 DNA reads TGTGCCAGCTCACTGCACGGTGGAACTGAAGCTTTCTTT. The full variable domain, rest sourced from reference TRBV18 and TRBJ1-1, is NAGVMQNPRHLVRRRGQEARLRCSPMKGHSHVYWYRQLPEEGLKFMVYLQKENIIDESGMPKERFSAEFPKEGPSILRIQQVVRGDSAAYFCASSLHGGTEAFFGQGTRLTVV.

By sample fraction, this clonotype is medium-sized. V and J are TRBV6-5 and TRBJ1-6; 8 positions agree with TRBD1. The CDR3 loop spans 15 amino acids. Per the germline V gene, CDR1 is MNHEY and CDR2 is SVGAGI. Trimming took 0 bases from V and 9 from J; bases not matched to a gene: 4. The CDR3 sequence is CASSYSWTGSSPLHF. The CDR3 nucleotides are TGTGCCAGCAGTTACTCGTGGACAGGGAGTTCACCCCTCCACTTT.

This clonotype has a handful of counts. The genes are TRBV10-1 and TRBJ2-2, with D possibly TRBD2 on 6 matching bases. The V gene lost 4 bases and the J gene lost 6 bases, with 6 bases spanning the gap. CDR3 length equals 12 residues. Germline V gives CDR1 WNHNN, CDR2 SYGVQD (reference sequence). The CDR3 loop is CASSAGAGELFF. In nucleotides, the CDR3 is TGCGCCAGCAGTGCGGGGGCCGGGGAGCTGTTTTTT.